This passage covers 10 T cell receptor beta chains from one sample sequenced in a study of blood T cells in healthy people across ages. Together with a sample-barcoded 5' primer, a J-beta primer mix was included in a second PCR lasting about 6 to 11 cycles. TCRdb re-called the 5' RACE reads with MiXCR, one entry per CDR3 protein. The top ten hold around a third of the sample, which has about 680,000 distinct CDR3 sequences, more than 40% seen once. The sequencing input was blood. These receptors all stem from a woman in her sixties in good health.

V is TRBV18 and J is TRBJ1-6; 9 nucleotides agree with TRBD1. V lost 2 bases to trimming and J lost 7 bases; unmatched junction nucleotides: 6. The CDR3 extends over 16 amino acids. Germline V gene data show CDR1 as KGHSH and CDR2 as LQKENI. The CDR3 DNA reads as TGTGCCAGCTCACCAAGAAGTACAGGGGGCAATTCACCCCTCCACTTT. It is translated as CASSPRSTGGNSPLHF.

The chain uses TRBV9 and TRBJ2-3, with no clear D. This CDR3 comprises 15 residues. V dropped 0 bases and J dropped 3 bases, with 11 bases sitting between them. Looked up from germline, CDR1 is SGDLS and CDR2 is YYNGEE. DNA of the CDR3: TGTGCCAGCAGCGTAGATGTGGGCGCGACAGATACGCAGTATTTT. Its protein is CASSVDVGATDTQYF.

In its sample, this clonotype was seen a few times. V gene TRBV27 combines with J gene TRBJ2-1; 12 nucleotides agree with TRBD2. The CDR3 extends over 15 amino acids. Germline V gene sequence: CDR1 MNHEY, CDR2 SMNVEV (reference sequence). The trim removed 8 bases at V and 3 bases at J, leaving 5 bases unmatched. Here the CDR3 reads CASCQGLAGYNEQFF. The CDR3 DNA sequence: TGTGCCAGCTGCCAGGGACTAGCGGGCTACAATGAGCAGTTCTTC.

V gene TRBV20-1 combines with J gene TRBJ2-1; no clear D gene. The CDR3 has 11 residues. In germline, CDR1 is DFQATT, CDR2 SNEGSKA (reference sequence). V lost 4 bases to trimming and J lost 8 bases, with 9 bases between them. The CDR3 region has the DNA TGCAGTGCTATCCCCTGGGATGAGCAGTTCTTC. Translation gives CSAIPWDEQFF.

In this sample, this clonotype turned up a few times. The V gene is TRBV20-1, the J gene TRBJ2-7; D possibly uses TRBD1 or TRBD2 (5 bases each). V shed 6 bases and J shed 3 bases, with 18 bases lying between them. This CDR3 is 14 amino acids long. Germline CDR1 DFQATT, CDR2 SNEGSKA (reference sequence). As DNA, the CDR3 is TGCAGTGCAGTCCCGGGACCAGTTCGCTACGAGCAGTACTTC. Amino acids: CSAVPGPVRYEQYF.

In this sample, this clonotype turned up a few times. This chain uses TRBV7-2 with TRBJ2-1; perhaps D is TRBD1 or TRBD2 (5 bases each). From germline, CDR1 is SGHTA and CDR2 FQGNSA. The length of the CDR3 is 14 residues. V was cut by 5 bases and J by 8 bases, with 16 bases left in between. DNA of the CDR3: TGTGCCAGCAGCCCAGGGACGCTAGGCGATGAGCAGTTCTTC. Protein: CASSPGTLGDEQFF.

This clonotype was counted many times. This chain connects TRBV27 to TRBJ2-1; D gene uncertain. Trimming left V 2 bases short and J 2 bases short, with 13 bases between. The V gene's germline CDR1 is MNHEY and CDR2 SMNVEV (reference sequence). The CDR3 has 16 amino acids. The CDR3 sequence: CASSLRVGFAYNEQFF. Written as DNA, the CDR3 is TGTGCCAGCAGTTTAAGGGTGGGTTTTGCCTACAATGAGCAGTTCTTC.

The chain couples TRBV6-6 to TRBJ2-5; no clear D gene. Germline-derived CDR1 and CDR2 are MNHNY and SVGAGI (reference sequence). V was pared by 10 bases and J by 4 bases, with 13 bases between. The CDR3 is made up of 12 amino acids. CDR3 coding DNA: TGTGCCACCTCGCAAAGTGCAGAGACCCAGTACTTC. It codes for CATSQSAETQYF.

This clonotype was observed a single time. The J gene is TRBJ2-5, the V gene TRBV29-1; 7 positions match TRBD2. V gave up 3 bases and J gave up 0 bases; unmatched junction bases: 7. The germline V gene has CDR1 SQVTM and CDR2 ANQGSEA. This CDR3 region has 15 residues. As DNA, the CDR3 is TGCAGCGTTGAGGTGGGAGCGGGGTACCAAGAGACCCAGTACTTC. Encoded protein: CSVEVGAGYQETQYF.

The chain has TRBV7-2 and TRBJ1-1, with 8 bases matching TRBD1. Germline V gives CDR1 SGHTA, CDR2 FQGNSA. The CDR3 extends over 15 amino acids. V lost 5 bases and J lost 0; bases outside the gene matches: 5. CDR3 sequence (DNA): TGTGCCAGCAGCCGGACAGGGACCTTGAACACTGAAGCTTTCTTT. It yields the protein CASSRTGTLNTEAFF.